One sample yielded the 24 T cell receptor beta chains listed below, sequenced in a study of T-cell reconstitution after alpha-beta-depleted transplantation in children. Unique molecular identifiers were used to barcode this TCRbeta library. TCRdb ran MiXCR on the PCR reads and lists one entry per CDR3 protein. Here the sample spans about 980,000 distinct CDR3 sequences, about 31% being singletons. Material: PBMCs, mostly from graft donor cells, obtained 360 days after TCRalphabeta/CD19-depleted stem cell transplant. All receptors come from a boy less than two years old who had a stem cell transplant for SCID, so the T cells may come from the graft donor.

There are a few counts of this clonotype. V usage is TRBV20-1 and J usage is TRBJ2-3; a weak D match, TRBD2 (5 bases). The V end was cut by 6 bases, the J end by 2 bases, with 18 bases between. The CDR3 consists of 15 residues. CDR1 and CDR2 from the germline V gene are DFQATT and SNEGSKA (reference sequence). The CDR3 DNA follows: TGCAGTGCCGCTCCTGGCGGCGACTACACAGATACGCAGTATTTT. This sequence encodes CSAAPGGDYTDTQYF.

This clonotype has a handful of counts. Relative to the germline gene, one junction end is altered; a read error may explain this. The rearrangement links TRBV12-3 or TRBV12-4 to TRBJ2-1; 8 bases fit TRBD1. This CDR3 has 13 residues. The CDR3 loop is CASSLGQGAPLCF. The CDR3 bases are TGTGCCAGCAGTTTAGGTCAGGGGGCGCCTCTTTGCTTC.

This clonotype occurred once. V is TRBV4-2 and J is TRBJ2-3, with TRBD2 as a possible D gene (6 bases). The length of the CDR3 is 15 residues. V was clipped by 8 bases and J by 6 bases, with 21 bases between them. Germline V gene sequence: CDR1 LGHNA, CDR2 YNFKEQ. CDR3 coding DNA: TGTGCCAGCGCCCGCAAGGAAGGGGCGGGGGATACGCAGTATTTT. This sequence encodes CASARKEGAGDTQYF.

This chain links TRBV3-1 with TRBJ2-7; no definite D call. The V and J ends lost 5 bases and 5 bases respectively, with 13 bases between them. The CDR3 is 13 residues long. Looked up from germline, CDR1 is LGHDT and CDR2 is YNNKEL (reference sequence). CDR3 region: CASSSVALNEQYF. The CDR3 region has the DNA TGTGCCAGCAGCTCCGTGGCCCTTAACGAGCAGTACTTC.

This chain uses TRBV7-9 with TRBJ2-7; D gene unclear. Trimming removed 5 bases from V and 3 bases from J, with 8 bases in between. There are 12 residues in the CDR3. Germline values: CDR1 SEHNR, CDR2 FQNEAQ (reference sequence). The CDR3: CASSDNGYEQYF. In DNA, the CDR3 is TGTGCCAGCAGCGACAACGGCTACGAGCAGTACTTC.

The chain joins TRBV6-5 to TRBJ1-2, with D unresolved. CDR1 and CDR2 from the germline V gene are MNHEY and SVGAGI. Trimming stripped 4 bases from V and 4 bases from J, with 7 bases between. This CDR3 is 12 amino acids long. CDR3 DNA: TGTGCCAGCAGTTCACTGTTCTATGGCTACACCTTC. It codes for CASSSLFYGYTF.

The chain links TRBV10-2 to TRBJ1-1, with D possibly matching TRBD1 (6 bases). The CDR3 is 15 residues long. V was shortened by 11 bases and J by 4 bases, with 23 bases between the two germline ends. Germline loops: CDR1 WSHSY, CDR2 SAAADI. The CDR3 DNA reads TGCGCCTCCCTCCCACAGGGCCGGATTCGCACTGAAGCTTTCTTT. Residues: CASLPQGRIRTEAFF.

V and J are TRBV5-4 and TRBJ1-6; D uncertain. V was cut by 0 bases and J by 0 bases, with 13 bases left in between. CDR1 is SGHNT, CDR2 YYREEE, per germline (reference sequence). This CDR3 has 18 amino acids. The DNA for the CDR3 is TGTGCCAGCAGCTTGGGTCCCGCTGTCAACTCCTATAATTCACCCCTCCACTTT. Protein product: CASSLGPAVNSYNSPLHF.

V usage is TRBV4-1 and J usage is TRBJ2-3; 9 positions match TRBD2. The germline V gene encodes CDR1 MGHRA and CDR2 YSYEKL. J was trimmed by 4 bases and V by 5 bases; bases with no gene match: 7. The CDR3 is 15 residues long. The chain's CDR3 is CASSLASGAPDTQYF. The DNA of the CDR3 is TGCGCCAGCAGCTTGGCTAGCGGGGCGCCAGATACGCAGTATTTT.

The chain carries TRBV5-1 and TRBJ1-1; 8 bases map to TRBD1. V was clipped by 1 base and J by 4 bases; unmatched bases: 9. The CDR3 spans 16 residues. Germline V lookup: CDR1 SGHRS, CDR2 YFSETQ. The CDR3 DNA is TGCGCCAGCAGCTTGACCCCGGGACAGGAGGTCACTGAAGCTTTCTTT. Encoded protein: CASSLTPGQEVTEAFF.

This chain connects TRBV9 to TRBJ2-3; 12 positions agree with TRBD2. The trim removed 3 bases at V and 0 bases at J, leaving 11 bases unmatched. Germline lookup yields CDR1 SGDLS and CDR2 YYNGEE. There are 19 residues in the CDR3. The chain's CDR3 is CASSESLAGGPPSTDTQYF. Written as DNA, the CDR3 is TGTGCCAGCAGCGAATCACTAGCGGGGGGCCCCCCTAGCACAGATACGCAGTATTTT.

Many counts were recorded for this clonotype. The rearrangement uses TRBV7-8 and TRBJ1-1; D might be TRBD1 (5 bases). The V and J ends lost 5 bases and 3 bases respectively, with 19 bases between them. The length of the CDR3 is 16 residues. CDR1 and CDR2 from the germline V gene are SGHVS and FQNEAQ. For the CDR3, the DNA is TGTGCCAGCAGCACCCAAAAAGGGGCTTGGGACACTGAAGCTTTCTTT. Translating it yields CASSTQKGAWDTEAFF.

This sequence joins TRBV11-1 and TRBJ2-3; possible D gene TRBD2, 5 bases. The germline V gene encodes CDR1 SGHAT and CDR2 FQDESV (reference sequence). This CDR3 has 18 amino acids. Trimming removed 6 bases from V and 0 bases from J, with 22 bases in between. This CDR3 is CASSLYGAGISSTDTQYF. The CDR3 region has the DNA TGTGCCAGCAGTCTATACGGTGCGGGCATCTCTAGCACAGATACGCAGTATTTT.

In its sample, this clonotype was seen a few times. The CDR3 region is CASSFLQRVETDTQYF. CDR3 sequence (DNA): TGTGCCAGCAGCTTCCTACAGAGGGTCGAAACAGATACGCAGTATTTT. The chain employs TRBV7-2 and TRBJ2-3; D possibly corresponds to TRBD2 (5 bases). In germline, CDR1 is SGHTA, CDR2 FQGNSA. The ends were cut back, 3 bases at V and 3 bases at J, with 16 bases in the middle. This CDR3 is 16 amino acids long.

V is TRBV6-1 and J is TRBJ2-3; 8 positions agree with TRBD1. V lost 5 bases to trimming and J lost 1 base; unmatched junction nucleotides: 5. CDR3 length: 15 residues. Germline V CDR1 and CDR2: MNHNS, SASEGT. The CDR3 coding sequence is TGTGCCAGCAGTCCCACAGGGGGACGCACAGATACGCAGTATTTT. Amino acid sequence: CASSPTGGRTDTQYF.

The chain links TRBV21-1 to TRBJ2-7. TRBV21-1 represents a pseudogene. The CDR3 is 14 amino acids. The CDR3: CASSKLGRGYEQYF. In nucleotides, the CDR3 is TGTGCCAGCAGCAAACTCGGCAGAGGATACGAGCAGTACTTC.

This clonotype was picked up a small number of times. The chain is built from TRBV20-1 and TRBJ2-1, with a tentative D call TRBD1 (6 bases). The CDR3 totals 16 residues. Trimming pared 4 bases from V and 4 bases from J, leaving 20 bases between. CDR1 DFQATT and CDR2 SNEGSKA come from the germline V gene (reference sequence). CDR3 in DNA: TGCAGTGCTACCGCAGGACAGCCAACCCTATACAATGAGCAGTTCTTC. Residues: CSATAGQPTLYNEQFF.

The gene calls are TRBV5-1 and TRBJ2-3; 8 bases align to TRBD2. Germline CDR1 is SGHRS and CDR2 is YFSETQ. The CDR3 runs 15 residues. J gave up 4 bases and V 4 bases, and 8 bases lay outside the gene matches. The CDR3 DNA is TGCGCCAGCAGCCCTATAGCGGGGTCTCCAGATACGCAGTATTTT. Protein sequence: CASSPIAGSPDTQYF.

The table lists this clonotype with a few counts. The chain couples TRBV29-1 to TRBJ2-7, with TRBD1 identical over 8 bases. V lost 6 bases and J lost 5; bases outside the gene matches: 6. Germline V gene sequence: CDR1 SQVTM, CDR2 ANQGSEA. The CDR3 sequence is 12 residues long. The DNA for the CDR3 is TGCAGCGTGTGCGACAGGGGTAACGAGCAGTACTTC. It is translated as CSVCDRGNEQYF.

J is TRBJ1-2 and V is TRBV5-1; tentative D call: TRBD1 (6 bases). V was cut by 4 bases and J by 5 bases, with 18 bases left in between. The CDR3 has 15 residues. CDR1 is SGHRS and CDR2 is YFSETQ in the germline V gene. DNA for the CDR3: TGCGCCAGCAGCCCATCTTGGATTAGGGGGTATGGCTACACCTTC. This codes for CASSPSWIRGYGYTF.

The chain combines TRBV10-3 with TRBJ2-2; D is unresolved. Germline V gives CDR1 ENHRY, CDR2 SYGVKD. Trimming took off 6 bases at V and 2 bases at J, with 13 bases between the two ends. CDR3 length: 15 residues. CDR3 sequence: CAIRSERVNTGELFF. The CDR3 DNA sequence: TGTGCCATCAGATCCGAAAGGGTAAACACCGGGGAGCTGTTTTTT.

This clonotype has more than one count but fewer than ten. The gene calls are TRBV29-1 and TRBJ1-1; D gene uncertain. Germline V lookup: CDR1 SQVTM, CDR2 ANQGSEA. The V end was cut by 5 bases, the J end by 6 bases, with 19 bases between. The CDR3 is made up of 14 amino acids. The CDR3 nucleotides read TGCAGCGTTCCTATGGACTTCCGAAGGGCTGAAGCTTTCTTT. It specifies CSVPMDFRRAEAFF.

This clonotype has more than one count but fewer than ten. V and J are TRBV18 and TRBJ2-7, with D perhaps matching TRBD1 (6 bases). The CDR3 is 14 residues long. The V end lost 1 base, the J end lost 3 bases, and 10 bases lay between the germline ends. CDR1 and CDR2 from the germline V gene are KGHSH and LQKENI. Here the CDR3 reads CASSPRTESYEQYF. The CDR3 DNA is TGTGCCAGCTCACCACGGACAGAGAGCTACGAGCAGTACTTC. Full variable domain (outside the CDR3, taken from reference TRBV18 and TRBJ2-7): NAGVMQNPRHLVRRRGQEARLRCSPMKGHSHVYWYRQLPEEGLKFMVYLQKENIIDESGMPKERFSAEFPKEGPSILRIQQVVRGDSAAYFCASSPRTESYEQYFGPGTRLTVT.

The V call is TRBV9, the J call TRBJ2-2, with D tentatively TRBD2 (5 bases). CDR3 size: 15 residues. Germline-derived CDR1 and CDR2 are SGDLS and YYNGEE. V was cut by 3 bases and J by 1 base, with 10 bases left in between. CDR3 region: CASSEEDWNTGELFF. The CDR3 DNA sequence: TGTGCCAGCAGCGAAGAGGACTGGAACACCGGGGAGCTGTTTTTT.